The source of this TCR beta chain is a study of cytomegalovirus exposure and HLA in healthy donors. Primers included in the PCR were 60 Vbeta and 13 Jbeta primers. The table came from immunoSEQ multiplex PCR; TCRdb's copy has only in-frame clones and leaves some out. The data contain approximately 280,000 clones, about 90% of them singletons. The V end lost 2 bases, the J end lost 4 bases, and 12 bases lay between the germline ends. CDR3 length: 15 residues. The germline V gene has CDR1 SGHTA and CDR2 FQGTGA. This clone was picked up one time. The V gene is TRBV7-3, the J gene TRBJ2-1, with D hard to call. Sequenced input: PBMCs. The origin of this receptor is a woman under 30 in good health and CMV-seronegative. The CDR3 DNA is TGTGCCAGCAGCTTAGTAGATGCCCAATACAATGAGCAGTTCTTC. It encodes CASSLVDAQYNEQFF.